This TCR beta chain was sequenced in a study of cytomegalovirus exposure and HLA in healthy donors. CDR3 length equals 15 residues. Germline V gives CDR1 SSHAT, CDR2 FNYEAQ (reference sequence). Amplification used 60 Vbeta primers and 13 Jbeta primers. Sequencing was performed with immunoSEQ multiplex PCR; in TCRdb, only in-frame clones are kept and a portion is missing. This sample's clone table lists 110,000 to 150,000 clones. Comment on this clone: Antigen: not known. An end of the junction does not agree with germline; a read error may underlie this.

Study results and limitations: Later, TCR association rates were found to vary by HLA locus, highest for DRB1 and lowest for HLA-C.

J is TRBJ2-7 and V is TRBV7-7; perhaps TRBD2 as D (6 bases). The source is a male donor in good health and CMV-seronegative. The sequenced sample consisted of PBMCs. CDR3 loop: CASSPSPGGPGEQYF. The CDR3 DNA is TGTGCTAGCAGCCCTTCTCCCGGGGGTCCCGGGGAGCAGTACTTC.